This is a list of T cell receptor beta chains from one sample in a study of shared clonotypes between healthy human individuals. Here immunoSEQ multiplex PCR was the method, and the copy in TCRdb shows in-frame clones only, minus some. The profile shows roughly 380,000 clones, just over 95% of them singletons. The specimen was memory CD8+ T cells sorted from blood. These receptors originate from a young man in good health. Each CDR3 is given with its conserved first and last residue. A D gene is named only where the DNA matches it firmly. The listing skips clone size in some rows; elsewhere it reads once, few, many or a size class.

v_call	d_call	j_call	clone_size	cdr3_nt	cdr3_aa
TRBV19	NA	TRBJ2-7	NA	TGTGCCAGTAGTAGGCACAGGGCAGCTGCATCCTACGAGCAGTACTTC	CASSRHRAAASYEQYF
TRBV4-2	NA	TRBJ2-1	once	TGTGCCAGCAGCCCTAAGGTAAGAGCGCCGAGGAACAATGAGCAGTTCTTC	CASSPKVRAPRNNEQFF
TRBV28	NA	TRBJ2-1	once	TGTGCCAGCAGTTTGTGGAATGAGCAGTTCTTC	CASSLWNEQFF
TRBV5-4	TRBD1	TRBJ2-1	NA	TGTGCCAGCAGCGTCGAGACAGGGTACAATGAGCAGTTCTTC	CASSVETGYNEQFF
TRBV5-4	TRBD2	TRBJ2-1	NA	TGTGCCAGCAGTCGGCCCGGGACTAGCCTTAACAATGAGCAGTTCTTC	CASSRPGTSLNNEQFF
TRBV19	NA	TRBJ1-2	NA	TGTGCCAGTACGTCCCCGGGAGGCCCAATTTATGGCTACACCTTC	CASTSPGGPIYGYTF
TRBV30	TRBD1	TRBJ1-3	NA	TGTGCCTGGAGAAAGGACAGGGAAACTGGAAACACCATATATTTT	CAWRKDRETGNTIYF
TRBV9	TRBD2	TRBJ2-3	NA	TGTGCCAGCTCGGCGGGAGAGAACACAGATACGCAGTATTTT	CASSAGENTDTQYF
TRBV5-1	NA	TRBJ2-2	NA	TGCGCCAGCAGCTTCGACACCGGGGAGCTGTTTTTT	CASSFDTGELFF
TRBV30	TRBD1	TRBJ2-7	NA	TGTGCCTGGAGTGCCTATAGACAGGGCGGCTACGAGCAGTACTTC	CAWSAYRQGGYEQYF
TRBV7-8	TRBD1	TRBJ2-7	NA	TGTGCCAGCAGCCCGAGGGGGCCCGACGAGCAGTACTTC	CASSPRGPDEQYF
TRBV7-9	NA	TRBJ1-6	NA	TGTGCCAGCAGCTTAGAGGAACGTCCGGGGCTGAATTCACCCCTCCACTTT	CASSLEERPGLNSPLHF
TRBV5-1	TRBD2	TRBJ2-1	NA	TGCGCCAGCAGCTTGCCACGACTAGCGGGAGGCCCGAATGAGCAGTTCTTC	CASSLPRLAGGPNEQFF
TRBV9	NA	TRBJ2-2	NA	TGTGCCAGCAGCGTAGAGGGCGGGGAGCTGTTTTTT	CASSVEGGELFF
TRBV10-3	TRBD2	TRBJ2-1	NA	TGTGCCATCACGGGGGGACCCTACAATGAGCAGTTCTTC	CAITGGPYNEQFF